This passage covers 18 T cell receptor beta chains from one sample sequenced in a study of blood T cell repertoires in COVID-19 (dated by TCRdb to between 2020 and 2021). The library came from the immunoSEQ multiplex PCR assay. TCRdb mirrors the immuneACCESS table, restricted to in-frame sequences. Some clones are absent from its copies; in checked studies, under half trace to an unresolved V gene, and the reason for the others is unknown. This sample comprises over 200,000 clones, less than 85% of them detected only once. The ten largest clonotypes hold about 1.7% of the sample. Sequences were obtained from PBMCs or T cells enriched from blood (not recorded which). The receptors were gathered from a man aged 55 to 70 who had recovered from COVID-19.

The V call is TRBV6-6, the J call TRBJ1-2, with 8 bases lining up with TRBD1. Germline V gene sequence: CDR1 MNHNY, CDR2 SVGAGI (reference sequence). J lost 5 bases, V lost 5 bases, and 7 bases had no gene match. The CDR3 sequence is 14 residues long. CDR3 bases: TGTGCCAGCAGTCTCCAGGGGGCCCTGTATGGCTACACCTTC. Translated, it gives CASSLQGALYGYTF.

The genes are TRBV27 and TRBJ1-1, with D possibly TRBD1 on 6 matching bases. The V end was cut by 6 bases, the J end by 2 bases, with 16 bases between. The CDR3 totals 15 residues. Looked up from germline, CDR1 is MNHEY and CDR2 is SMNVEV (reference sequence). This CDR3 is CASRHITGPNTEAFF. The CDR3 DNA reads TGTGCCAGCAGACACATCACAGGGCCAAACACTGAAGCTTTCTTT.

This clone was seen a single time. V gene TRBV24-1 combines with J gene TRBJ1-4; 12 bases line up with TRBD1. After removal of 5 bases from V and 10 bases from J, the junction contained 4 bases not matched to a gene. The CDR3 runs to 14 residues. Germline V gene data show CDR1 as KGHDR and CDR2 as SFDVKD. DNA of the CDR3: TGTGCCACCAGTGCGGGGACAGGGGGCGGAAAACTGTTTTTT. Its translation: CATSAGTGGGKLFF.

This clone was seen once. This rearrangement joins TRBV24-1 to TRBJ2-3; 7 positions match TRBD1. In germline, CDR1 is KGHDR, CDR2 SFDVKD. The CDR3 has 14 amino acids. Trimming at V came to 8 bases and at J to 2 bases, leaving 6 bases not matched to a gene. The chain's CDR3 is CATKPGQNTDTQYF. CDR3 nucleotides: TGTGCCACCAAACCGGGACAGAACACAGATACGCAGTATTTT.

J is TRBJ1-5 and V is TRBV10-3, with 8 bases aligning to TRBD1. CDR3 length: 16 amino acids. V shed 3 bases, J shed 5 bases, and the junction held 9 bases outside the gene matches. The germline CDR1 and CDR2 sequences are ENHRY and SYGVKD. CDR3 in DNA: TGTGCCATCAGTGATCGGAACAGGGGACAGGATCAGCCCCAGCATTTT. The encoded protein is CAISDRNRGQDQPQHF.

The chain links TRBV24-1 to TRBJ2-1; D is unresolved. Germline CDR1 KGHDR, CDR2 SFDVKD. V lost 2 bases and J lost 8, with 9 bases in between. The CDR3 is made up of 13 amino acids. The DNA of the CDR3 is TGTGCCACCAGTGATTCTAACCGCGATGAGCAGTTCTTC. This gives the protein CATSDSNRDEQFF.

The gene calls are TRBV18 and TRBJ2-6; D remains ambiguous. V lost 3 bases, J lost 0 bases, and 6 bases lay in between. Germline V gives CDR1 KGHSH, CDR2 LQKENI. The CDR3 loop spans 15 amino acids. The CDR3 nucleotides read TGTGCCAGCTCACCCGAGCTCTCTGGGGCCAACGTCCTGACTTTC. Translated, it gives CASSPELSGANVLTF.

The rearrangement joins TRBV5-5 to TRBJ1-4; D perhaps matches TRBD1 (5 bases). The CDR3 has 16 amino acids. The V gene's germline CDR1 is SGHKS and CDR2 YYEKEE (reference sequence). The germline V and J ends were trimmed by 2 bases and 3 bases, with 14 bases remaining between them. The chain's CDR3 is CASSLGQGGSNEKLFF. CDR3 nucleotide sequence: TGTGCCAGCAGCTTAGGCCAGGGAGGTTCTAATGAAAAACTGTTTTTT.

This clone has a count of ten or more. The gene calls are TRBV7-9 and TRBJ1-1; 7 nucleotides agree with TRBD1. The V segment lost 5 bases and the J segment 0 bases; nucleotides outside the gene matches: 9. The CDR3 is 16 amino acids. Germline values: CDR1 SEHNR, CDR2 FQNEAQ (reference sequence). For the CDR3, the DNA is TGTGCCAGCAGCCAAGGGACAGAGCCTTTGAACACTGAAGCTTTCTTT. Amino acids: CASSQGTEPLNTEAFF.

The CDR3 spells CASSFRGEQFF. DNA of the CDR3: TGTGCCAGCAGTTTTCGGGGTGAGCAGTTCTTC. The chain joins TRBV27 to TRBJ2-1, with TRBD2 as a possible D gene (5 bases). The V gene lost 3 bases and the J gene lost 9 bases, with 6 bases spanning the gap. The CDR3 has 11 residues. Germline values: CDR1 MNHEY, CDR2 SMNVEV (reference sequence).

This chain links TRBV24-1 with TRBJ2-3; D gene ambiguous. The V gene lost 4 bases and the J gene lost 3 bases, with 7 bases spanning the gap. The CDR3 has 13 residues. In germline, CDR1 is KGHDR, CDR2 SFDVKD. In DNA form, the CDR3 reads TGTGCCACCAGTGACCCCCCGACAGATACGCAGTATTTT. Encoded protein: CATSDPPTDTQYF.

The chain links TRBV19 to TRBJ1-1; D is ambiguous. Germline loops: CDR1 LNHDA, CDR2 SQIVND (reference sequence). Deletions cut 6 bases from V and 0 bases from J, with 8 bases between. This CDR3 has 13 residues. CDR3 sequence reads: CASRNSMNTEAFF. The CDR3 DNA is TGTGCCAGTAGAAACAGCATGAACACTGAAGCTTTCTTT.

The CDR3 loop is CASNPIGVSYEQYF. CDR3 DNA: TGTGCCAGCAATCCTATCGGGGTCTCCTACGAGCAGTACTTC. The chain employs TRBV2 and TRBJ2-7, with a possible D match to TRBD2 (5 bases). The CDR3 spans 14 residues. Germline lookup yields CDR1 SNHLY and CDR2 FYNNEI. V was shortened by 7 bases and J by 0 bases, with 13 bases between the two germline ends. Using reference TRBV2 and TRBJ2-7 for the parts outside the CDR3, the full variable domain is EPEVTQTPSHQVTQMGQEVILRCVPISNHLYFYWYRQILGQKVEFLVSFYNNEISEKSEIFDDQFSVERPDGSNFTLKIRSTKLEDSAMYFCASNPIGVSYEQYFGPGTRLTVT.

This sequence joins TRBV7-8 and TRBJ1-5, with 7 bases that match TRBD1. Germline V gives CDR1 SGHVS, CDR2 FQNEAQ. J gave up 3 bases and V 2 bases, and 7 bases lay outside the gene matches. CDR3 length: 16 amino acids. The CDR3 sequence: CASSLFGRGINQPQHF. As DNA, the CDR3 is TGTGCCAGCAGCTTATTTGGCAGGGGGATCAATCAGCCCCAGCATTTT.

The V gene is TRBV6-2 or TRBV6-3, the J gene TRBJ1-5; unclear D gene. CDR3 size: 14 residues. Germline V gene sequence: CDR1 MNHEY, CDR2 SVGEGT. V was trimmed by 4 bases and J by 7 bases, leaving 14 bases between them. This CDR3 reads CASSSRNGEQPQHF. In DNA, the CDR3 is TGTGCCAGCAGTTCGAGGAACGGGGAGCAGCCCCAGCATTTT.

The chain carries TRBV4-3 and TRBJ2-1; 13 bases agree with TRBD2. This CDR3 is built from 19 residues. J gave up 6 bases and V 0 bases, and 11 bases lay outside the gene matches. Looked up from germline, CDR1 is LGHNA and CDR2 is YSLEER. The CDR3 DNA reads TGCGCCAGCAGCCAAGATCCAATGACTAGCGGGGGGCCCACCAATGAGCAGTTCTTC. Amino acid sequence: CASSQDPMTSGGPTNEQFF.

The gene calls are TRBV6-5 and TRBJ1-6; perhaps TRBD1 as D (6 bases). CDR1 and CDR2 (germline): MNHEY, SVGAGI. The CDR3 has 15 amino acids. V was clipped by 6 bases and J by 3 bases, with 12 bases between them. The CDR3 nucleotides are TGTGCCAGCAGAAAGGACAGCTTCTATAATTCACCCCTCCACTTT. This sequence encodes CASRKDSFYNSPLHF.

The chain uses TRBV6-1 and TRBJ2-7; D is perhaps TRBD2 (6 bases). Trimming took 1 base from V and 2 from J, leaving 12 bases between them. The CDR3 contains 15 residues. Looked up from germline, CDR1 is MNHNS and CDR2 is SASEGT. This chain's CDR3 is CASSEGMGGPYEQYF. The CDR3 nucleotides read TGTGCCAGCAGTGAAGGTATGGGGGGTCCCTACGAGCAGTACTTC.